Listed below are T cell receptor beta chains from one sample, sequenced in a study of T cells in localized non-small cell lung cancer. The table came from immunoSEQ multiplex PCR; TCRdb's copy has only in-frame clones and leaves some out. The data show around 50,000 clones, around 87% seen once. Sample: PBMCs, taken before any cancer treatment. The receptor set was obtained from a man aged 40-75 years with stage II lung adenocarcinoma. Both conserved end residues are part of each CDR3. The D gene is left open where the match is weak. Some rows mark clone size as missing; the rest say once, few, many or name a class of expanded clone.

V gene	clone size	J gene	D gene	CDR3 DNA	CDR3 protein
TRBV13	NA	TRBJ2-2	NA	TGTGCCAGCACCCCTCGGGGGAGACCCGGGGAGCTGTTTTTT	CASTPRGRPGELFF
TRBV5-1	NA	TRBJ2-4	NA	TGCGCCAGCAGCTTGACGGGCCTCAAAAACATTCAGTACTTC	CASSLTGLKNIQYF
TRBV5-1	NA	TRBJ1-2	NA	TGCGCCAGCAGCTTGGAGGTTAGGGGGGGCTACACCTTC	CASSLEVRGGYTF
TRBV6-1	NA	TRBJ1-2	NA	TGTGCCAGCAGTGAAGCTTGGGAATTCTATGGCTACACCTTC	CASSEAWEFYGYTF
TRBV5-6	NA	TRBJ2-4	TRBD2	TGTGCCAGCAGACACTTCCTCGGACTAGCACGGAACATTCAGTACTTC	CASRHFLGLARNIQYF
TRBV9	once	TRBJ2-2	NA	TGTGCCAGCAGCTTGCAGGGTTCCGGGGAGCTGTTTTTT	CASSLQGSGELFF
TRBV19	NA	TRBJ1-2	NA	TGTGCCAGTAGTATTGGACAGCAATATGGCTACACCTTC	CASSIGQQYGYTF
TRBV5-6	NA	TRBJ2-2	NA	TGTGCCAGCAGCTCCTGGGGTTACGGGGTCGCCGGGGAGCTGTTTTTT	CASSSWGYGVAGELFF
TRBV18	NA	TRBJ2-3	NA	TGTGCCAGCTCACCAGGGGCGCGCACAGATACGCAGTATTTT	CASSPGARTDTQYF
TRBV19	NA	TRBJ1-5	TRBD1	TGTGCCAGTAGTATTGACAGGGGAAGCAATCAGCCCCAGCATTTT	CASSIDRGSNQPQHF
TRBV30	once	TRBJ1-3	NA	TGTGCCTGGGGGACACGGTCTGGAAACACCATATATTTT	CAWGTRSGNTIYF
TRBV19	NA	TRBJ1-2	NA	TGTGCCAGTAGCCTGAGACAGCCGGCGGTAGATGGCTACACCTTC	CASSLRQPAVDGYTF
TRBV9	NA	TRBJ2-3	TRBD2	TGTGCCAGCAGCGTAGGACTAGCGGGGGGGTCGCTCATCACAGGTACGCAGTATTTT	CASSVGLAGGSLITGTQYF
TRBV19	NA	TRBJ1-1	NA	TGTGCCAGTAGTAGTGGGGCGACGAACACTGAAGCTTTCTTT	CASSSGATNTEAFF
TRBV6-1	NA	TRBJ2-3	TRBD2	TGTGCCAGCAGTGAAGAACTAGCGGGGGGCCTTAGCACAGATACGCAGTATTTT	CASSEELAGGLSTDTQYF
TRBV9	NA	TRBJ1-3	NA	TGTGCCAGCAGCGGAGCGGTCTCTGGAAACACCATATATTTT	CASSGAVSGNTIYF
TRBV5-6	NA	TRBJ1-6	NA	TGTGCCAGCAGCTTTGACAGGTTTGATTCACCCCTCCACTTT	CASSFDRFDSPLHF
TRBV7-2	NA	TRBJ2-2	NA	TGTGCCAGCAGCTTAGTGGGGGGCAGAGGGACCGGGGAGCTGTTTTTT	CASSLVGGRGTGELFF
TRBV5-4	NA	TRBJ2-4	NA	TGTGCCAGCAGTCCGGGCGGCGGACTAGCCAAAAACATTCAGTACTTC	CASSPGGGLAKNIQYF
TRBV30	NA	TRBJ2-5	NA	TGTGCCTGGAGTCTTTTACTAGCCCAAGAGACCCAGTACTTC	CAWSLLLAQETQYF
TRBV6-5	NA	TRBJ1-6	TRBD1	TGTGCCAGCAGTTACTCCAGGGGGCAACTTCATTCACCCCTCCACTTT	CASSYSRGQLHSPLHF
TRBV28	NA	TRBJ1-1	TRBD1	TGTGCCAGCAGTCAGACAGGGGCGAACACTGAAGCTTTCTTT	CASSQTGANTEAFF
TRBV5-1	NA	TRBJ2-5	TRBD2	TGCGCCAGCAGCTTGGACGTAGCGGGGGAAGAGGGCCAGTACTTC	CASSLDVAGEEGQYF
TRBV5-1	NA	TRBJ2-5	NA	TGCGCCAGCAGCTTGATAGGGACACAAGAGACCCAGTACTTC	CASSLIGTQETQYF
TRBV7-3	NA	TRBJ2-1	NA	TGTGCCAGCAGCTTGGGATTCCGGGACCCAGGCGTGGATGAGCAGTTCTTC	CASSLGFRDPGVDEQFF
TRBV10-3	once	TRBJ2-7	NA	TGTGCCATCAGTCCGTTACAGGGCACCTACGAGCAGTACTTC	CAISPLQGTYEQYF
TRBV6-6	NA	TRBJ2-2	TRBD1	TGTGCCAGCCGTAACGACAGGGGCACCACCGGGGAGCTGTTTTTT	CASRNDRGTTGELFF
TRBV5-1	NA	TRBJ2-1	NA	TGCGCCAGCAGCTTAGGGGCTTACTCCTACAATGAGCAGTTCTTC	CASSLGAYSYNEQFF
TRBV6-1	NA	TRBJ1-6	NA	TGTGCCAGCAGACTAGACAGCATTTCCTATTCACCCCTCCACTTT	CASRLDSISYSPLHF
TRBV19	once	TRBJ2-3	TRBD2	TGTGCCAGTAATGCGGGGGTAGGAGATACGCAGTATTTT	CASNAGVGDTQYF
TRBV30	once	TRBJ2-1	TRBD2	TGTGCCTGGAGTCCTGGACTAGCGCGGTCCTACAATGAGCAGTTCTTC	CAWSPGLARSYNEQFF
TRBV30	NA	TRBJ2-1	TRBD1	TGTGCCTGGAGTGTTCCATCGACAGGGGAGGAGGAGCAGTTCTTC	CAWSVPSTGEEEQFF
TRBV6-1	once	TRBJ1-2	NA	TGTGCCAGCAGTGGGCAGGGCCTCGGCCTAAGCTACTATGGCTACACCTTC	CASSGQGLGLSYYGYTF
TRBV7-6	NA	TRBJ1-3	NA	TGTGCCAGCGGGATGGCCGGTGGAAACACCATATATTTT	CASGMAGGNTIYF
TRBV7-8	NA	TRBJ2-3	TRBD2	TGTGCCAGCAGCTTAGCGCTAGCGGGGGTTTGGAATACGCAGTATTTT	CASSLALAGVWNTQYF
TRBV28	NA	TRBJ1-1	NA	TGTGCCAGCAGTTTATTATGGGACACTGAAGCTTTCTTT	CASSLLWDTEAFF
TRBV11-2	NA	TRBJ2-3	TRBD2	TGTGCCAGCAGCTTAGTGGGGGGGAGCACAGATACGCAGTATTTT	CASSLVGGSTDTQYF
TRBV19	NA	TRBJ1-5	NA	TGTGCCAGTAGCCCCGATGGGGGGGGTGGCGGTCAGCCCCAGCATTTT	CASSPDGGGGGQPQHF
TRBV7-2	NA	TRBJ2-7	NA	TGTGCCAGCAGCTTAATGGGCCAGTCCTACGAGCAGTACTTC	CASSLMGQSYEQYF
TRBV6-1	NA	TRBJ2-5	NA	TGTGCCAGCACCTATCGGACCAGACGAGAGACCCAGTACTTC	CASTYRTRRETQYF
TRBV9	once	TRBJ2-4	TRBD1	TGTGCCAGCAGCGTAACAGGACAGGGAGTCAAAAACATTCAGTACTTC	CASSVTGQGVKNIQYF
TRBV6-5	NA	TRBJ2-2	NA	TGTGCCAGCAGTTCGACCGGGACATACCTCGGGGGGGAGCTGTTTTTT	CASSSTGTYLGGELFF
TRBV6-6	NA	TRBJ1-2	TRBD1	TGTGCCAGCAGTCTTACTGGACAGGGCCTCTATGGCTACACCTTC	CASSLTGQGLYGYTF
TRBV19	NA	TRBJ1-1	NA	TGTGCCAGTAGAGGGAAGGGGGGGACTGAAGCTTTCTTT	CASRGKGGTEAFF
TRBV6-1	NA	TRBJ1-5	NA	TGTGCCAGCAGTGCCCCCGGGACCTTCAATCAGCCCCAGCATTTT	CASSAPGTFNQPQHF
TRBV19	NA	TRBJ2-3	TRBD2	TGTGCCAGTAAGGAGAGAGGGGGACTAGCGGGGTTCACAGATACGCAGTATTTT	CASKERGGLAGFTDTQYF
TRBV5-1	NA	TRBJ1-1	NA	TGCGCCAGCAGCCACACTCCCGGGAACACTGAAGCTTTCTTT	CASSHTPGNTEAFF
TRBV5-4	NA	TRBJ1-3	NA	TGTGCCAGCAGCTTAGATGGACGGACCACTGGAAACACCATATATTTT	CASSLDGRTTGNTIYF
TRBV2	NA	TRBJ2-7	NA	TGTGCCAGCAGTGATGTGGGGTTATCCGACCTCGAGCAGTACTTC	CASSDVGLSDLEQYF
TRBV5-6	NA	TRBJ2-1	TRBD1	TGTGCCAGCAGCTTAAGGGACAGGGGAGGCAATGAGCAGTTCTTC	CASSLRDRGGNEQFF
TRBV7-3	NA	TRBJ2-7	TRBD1	TGTGCCAGCAGCTTGGGGACAGGGGGGCACGAGCAGTACTTC	CASSLGTGGHEQYF
TRBV2	NA	TRBJ2-3	TRBD1	TGTGCCAGCAGCCCGGAGGAGACAGGGGGGGCGGATACGCAGTATTTT	CASSPEETGGADTQYF
TRBV5-4	NA	TRBJ2-5	NA	TGTGCCAGCAGGAGGGACCGCCAAGAGACCCAGTACTTC	CASRRDRQETQYF
TRBV19	NA	TRBJ1-2	NA	TGTGCCAGTAGTATAGGGATCGGCATCGTGGGTGGCTACACCTTC	CASSIGIGIVGGYTF